This T cell receptor (beta chain) was found in a study of blood T cell repertoires in COVID-19. Looking at the study overall: Specimens from acute and convalescent COVID-19 originated in the United States, Italy and Spain. From T cells, B-cell-depleted T cells, or PBMCs came the material, which was cDNA or gDNA.

As originally analysed: Counts of nucleated cells, estimated from reference gene primer amplification, were obtained. The repertoire was sequenced with immunoSEQ multiplex PCR; TCRdb's copy has only in-frame clones and lacks some. The V and J calls and clone size are taken from that table; D and trimming were inferred from the DNA. The table has roughly 50,000 clones, 75% to 90% seen once. Seattle participants joined during active infection and were tracked over time. The CDR3 has 14 amino acids. The germline gives CDR1 SGHTA, CDR2 FQGTGA. The germline V and J ends were trimmed by 4 bases and 5 bases, with 12 bases remaining between them.

Sequences were obtained from peripheral blood. This receptor was obtained from a woman older than 75 with COVID-19, enrolled during active disease. V usage is TRBV7-3 and J usage is TRBJ2-1, with a possible D match to TRBD1 (6 bases). The CDR3 coding sequence is TGTGCCAGCAGCTCACGGGACACTCACAATGAGCAGTTCTTC. This gives the protein CASSSRDTHNEQFF.